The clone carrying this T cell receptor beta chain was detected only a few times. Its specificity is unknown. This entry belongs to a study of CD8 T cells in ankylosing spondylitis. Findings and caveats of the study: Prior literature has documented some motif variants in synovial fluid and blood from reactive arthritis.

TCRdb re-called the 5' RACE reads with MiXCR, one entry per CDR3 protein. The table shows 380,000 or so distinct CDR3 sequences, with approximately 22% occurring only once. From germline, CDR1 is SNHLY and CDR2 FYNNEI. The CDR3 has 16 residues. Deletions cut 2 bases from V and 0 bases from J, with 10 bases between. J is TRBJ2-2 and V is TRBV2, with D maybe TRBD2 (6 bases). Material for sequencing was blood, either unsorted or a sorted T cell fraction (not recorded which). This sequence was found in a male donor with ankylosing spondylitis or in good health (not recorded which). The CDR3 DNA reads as TGTGCCAGCAGTGAAAGATTAGCGGCGAACACCGGGGAGCTGTTTTTT. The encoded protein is CASSERLAANTGELFF.